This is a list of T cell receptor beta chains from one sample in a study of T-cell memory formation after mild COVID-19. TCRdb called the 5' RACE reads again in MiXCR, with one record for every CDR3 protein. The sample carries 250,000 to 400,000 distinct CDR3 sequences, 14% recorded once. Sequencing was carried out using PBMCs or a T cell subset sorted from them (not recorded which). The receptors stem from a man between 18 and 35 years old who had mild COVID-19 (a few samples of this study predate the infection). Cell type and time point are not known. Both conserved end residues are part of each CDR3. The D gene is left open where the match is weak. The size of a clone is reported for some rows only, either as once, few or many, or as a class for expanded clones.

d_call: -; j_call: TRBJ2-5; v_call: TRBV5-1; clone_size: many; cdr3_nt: TGCGCCAGCAGTCGCAGCGGGCAAGAGACCCAGTACTTC; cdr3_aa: CASSRSGQETQYF
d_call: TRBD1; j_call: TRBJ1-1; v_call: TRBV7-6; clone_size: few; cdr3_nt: TGTGCCAGCAGCCCGAGACAGGGACAGAACACTGAAGCTTTCTTT; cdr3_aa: CASSPRQGQNTEAFF
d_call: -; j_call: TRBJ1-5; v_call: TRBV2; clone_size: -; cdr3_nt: TGTGCCAGCAGTGAAAGGGGCCGACAGCCCCAGCATTTT; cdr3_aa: CASSERGRQPQHF
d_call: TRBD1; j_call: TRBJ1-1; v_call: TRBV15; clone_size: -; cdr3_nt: TGTGCCACCAGCAGGACCGGGACAGGGGGTTACACTGAAGCTTTCTTT; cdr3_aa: CATSRTGTGGYTEAFF
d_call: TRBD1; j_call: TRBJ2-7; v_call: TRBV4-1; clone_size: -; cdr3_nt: TGCGCCAGCAGCCTATACTTTGGACAGGGTTACGAGCAGTACTTC; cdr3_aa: CASSLYFGQGYEQYF
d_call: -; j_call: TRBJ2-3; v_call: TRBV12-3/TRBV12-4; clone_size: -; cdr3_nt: TGTGCCAGCAGAACCTCGCTGGGGGCTAGCACAGATACGCAGTATTTT; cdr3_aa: CASRTSLGASTDTQYF
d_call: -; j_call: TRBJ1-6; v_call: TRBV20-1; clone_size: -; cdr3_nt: TGCAGTGCTAGATTGGGGGCCCATCCCCCTACCCCCCTCCACTTT; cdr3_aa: CSARLGAHPPTPLHF
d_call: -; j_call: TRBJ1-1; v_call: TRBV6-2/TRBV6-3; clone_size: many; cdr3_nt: TGTGCCAGCAGCCCTTCGACTGAAGCTTTCTTT; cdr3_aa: CASSPSTEAFF
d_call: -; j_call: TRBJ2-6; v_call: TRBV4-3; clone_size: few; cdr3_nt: TGCGCCAGCAGCGGGGGGATTGGGGCCAACGTCCTGACTTTC; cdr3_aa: CASSGGIGANVLTF
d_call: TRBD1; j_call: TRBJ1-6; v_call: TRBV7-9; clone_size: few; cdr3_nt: TGTGCCAGCAGCTTGGGACAGACGAGTTCACCCCTCCACTTT; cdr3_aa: CASSLGQTSSPLHF
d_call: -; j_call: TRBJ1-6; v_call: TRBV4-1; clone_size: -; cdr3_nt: TGCGCCAGCAGCCAAGACCCACTGGGGTCCTCCTATAATTCACCCCTCCACTTT; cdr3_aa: CASSQDPLGSSYNSPLHF
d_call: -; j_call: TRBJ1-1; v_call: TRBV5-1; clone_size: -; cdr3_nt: TGCGCCAGCAGCTTGTGGGCAGGGCCCACTGAAGCTTTCTTT; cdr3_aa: CASSLWAGPTEAFF
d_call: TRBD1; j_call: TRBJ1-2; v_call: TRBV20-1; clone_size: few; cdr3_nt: TGCAGTGCTAGTAGGGGGCTAGATGGCTACACCTTC; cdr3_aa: CSASRGLDGYTF
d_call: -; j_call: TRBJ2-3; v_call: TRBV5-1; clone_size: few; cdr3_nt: TGCGCCAGCAGCCTCGAACAGGTGATCCCCACAGATACGCAGTATTTT; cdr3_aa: CASSLEQVIPTDTQYF
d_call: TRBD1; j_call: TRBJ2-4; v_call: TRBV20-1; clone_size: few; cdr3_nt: TGCAGTGCTAGACCGGGACAGGGTTTCCACATTCAGTACTTC; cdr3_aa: CSARPGQGFHIQYF
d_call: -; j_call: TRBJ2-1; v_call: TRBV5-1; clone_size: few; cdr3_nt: TGCGCCAGCAGCTTCGTCCCTCCGGACAATGAGCAGTTCTTC; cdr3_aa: CASSFVPPDNEQFF
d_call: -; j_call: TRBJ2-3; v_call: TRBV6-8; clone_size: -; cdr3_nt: TGTGCCAGCAGCTTCCCCGGGCGCACAGATACGCAGTATTTT; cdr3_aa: CASSFPGRTDTQYF
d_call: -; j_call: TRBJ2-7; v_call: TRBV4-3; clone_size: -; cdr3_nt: TGCGCCAGCAGCCTCCGGGACTTGAGCTCCTACGAGCAGTACTTC; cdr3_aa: CASSLRDLSSYEQYF
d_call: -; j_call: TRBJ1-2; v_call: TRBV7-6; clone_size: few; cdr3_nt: TGTGCCAGCAGCCCTGCGGGACACCGGGGGGATGGCTACACCTTC; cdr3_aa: CASSPAGHRGDGYTF
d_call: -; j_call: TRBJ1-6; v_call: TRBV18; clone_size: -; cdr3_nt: TGTGCCAGCCGGGCGGACCAGGATTCACCCCTCCACTTT; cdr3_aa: CASRADQDSPLHF
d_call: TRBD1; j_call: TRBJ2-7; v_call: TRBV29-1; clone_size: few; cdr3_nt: TGCAGCGCCGGGACAGCCGTTTCCTACGAGCAGTACTTC; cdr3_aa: CSAGTAVSYEQYF
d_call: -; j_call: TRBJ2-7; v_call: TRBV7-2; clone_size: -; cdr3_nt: TGTGCCAGCAGCTCCTCTGTGGGTTTCTACGAGCAGTACTTC; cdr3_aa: CASSSSVGFYEQYF
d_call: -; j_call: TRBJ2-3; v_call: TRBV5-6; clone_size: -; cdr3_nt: TGTGCCAGCAGCTCCTTCCTCGGCGGGGGCCCAGATACGCAGTATTTT; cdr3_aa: CASSSFLGGGPDTQYF
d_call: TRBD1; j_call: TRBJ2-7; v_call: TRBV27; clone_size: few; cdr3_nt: TGTGCCAGCAGTTACCGGACAGGGGGCTACGAGCAGTACTTC; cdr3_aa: CASSYRTGGYEQYF
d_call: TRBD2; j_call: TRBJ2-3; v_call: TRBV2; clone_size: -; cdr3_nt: TGTGCCAGCCGTACTGTAGCGGGGTACACAGATACGCAGTATTTT; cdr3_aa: CASRTVAGYTDTQYF
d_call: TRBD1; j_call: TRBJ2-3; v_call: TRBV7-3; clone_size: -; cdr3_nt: TGTGCCAGCAGCGGGACAGGGGGCTCAGATACGCAGTATTTT; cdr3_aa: CASSGTGGSDTQYF
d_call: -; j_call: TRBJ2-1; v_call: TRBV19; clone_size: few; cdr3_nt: TGTGCCAGTACCCCGAGTCCAGGGGCGGGGTACATACGGCAGTTCTTC; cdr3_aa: CASTPSPGAGYIRQFF
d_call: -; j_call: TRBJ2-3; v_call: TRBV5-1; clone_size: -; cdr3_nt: TGCGCCAGCAGCCCCTTAGCCCGAAGCACAGATACGCAGTATTTT; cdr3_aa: CASSPLARSTDTQYF
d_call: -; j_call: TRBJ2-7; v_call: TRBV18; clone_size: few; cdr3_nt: TGTGCCAGCTCACTAATAGCACGGTACGAGCAGTACTTC; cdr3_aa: CASSLIARYEQYF
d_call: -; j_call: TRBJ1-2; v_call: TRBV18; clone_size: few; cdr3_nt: TGTGCCAGCTCACCAGGCCTCTATGGCTACACCTTC; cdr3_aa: CASSPGLYGYTF
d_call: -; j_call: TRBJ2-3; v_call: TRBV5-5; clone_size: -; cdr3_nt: TGTGCCAGCAGGAGCCGTAACAGGCTCTTACCAGATACGCAGTATTTT; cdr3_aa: CASRSRNRLLPDTQYF
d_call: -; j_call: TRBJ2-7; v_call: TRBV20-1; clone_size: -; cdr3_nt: TGCAGTGCTAGGAAACGAGGGATTACCTACGAGCAGTACTTC; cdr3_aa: CSARKRGITYEQYF
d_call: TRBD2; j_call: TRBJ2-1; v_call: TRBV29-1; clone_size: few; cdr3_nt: TGCAGCGTTGCAAGCGGGACCTACAATGAGCAGTTCTTC; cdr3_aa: CSVASGTYNEQFF
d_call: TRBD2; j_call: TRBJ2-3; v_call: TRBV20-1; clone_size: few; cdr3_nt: TGCAGTGCTCTAGACTCTAGCGGGGGGGGTGATACGCAGTATTTT; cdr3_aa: CSALDSSGGGDTQYF
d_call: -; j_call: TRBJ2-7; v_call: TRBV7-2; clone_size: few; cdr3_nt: TGTGCCAGCAGCTCGAGTGGGAGGAGCGACGAGCAGTACTTC; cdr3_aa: CASSSSGRSDEQYF
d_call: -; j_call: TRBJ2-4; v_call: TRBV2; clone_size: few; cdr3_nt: TGTGCCAGCGTTTCGGAGACCTTAGCCAAAAACATTCAGTACTTC; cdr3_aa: CASVSETLAKNIQYF
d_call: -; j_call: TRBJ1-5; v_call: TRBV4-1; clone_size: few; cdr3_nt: TGCGCCAGCAGCCAAACGGGACGGGGTCAGCCCCAGCATTTT; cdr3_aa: CASSQTGRGQPQHF
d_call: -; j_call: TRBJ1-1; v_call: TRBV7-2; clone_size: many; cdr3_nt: TGTGCCAGCCTACCTCGGCAGGGGAGAATAGCTGAAGCTTTCTTT; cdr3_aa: CASLPRQGRIAEAFF
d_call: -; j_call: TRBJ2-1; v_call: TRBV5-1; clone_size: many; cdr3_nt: TGCGCCAGCAGCTTGGACTATGGGGGGCGCAAGTTCTTC; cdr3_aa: CASSLDYGGRKFF
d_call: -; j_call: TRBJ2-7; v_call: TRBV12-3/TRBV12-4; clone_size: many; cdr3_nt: TGTGCCAGCAGCTCTGGACAGGGAGGGTACGAGCAGTACTTC; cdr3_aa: CASSSGQGGYEQYF
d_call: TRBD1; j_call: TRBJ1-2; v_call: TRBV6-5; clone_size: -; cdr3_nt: TGTGCCAGCAGTCAGGACGTGACCGGGACAGGGCCTTTCTATGGCTACACCTTC; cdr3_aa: CASSQDVTGTGPFYGYTF
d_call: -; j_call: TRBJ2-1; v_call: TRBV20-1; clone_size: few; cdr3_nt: TGCAGTGCTAGAGCGCCGGAAGGGGATGAGCAGTTCTTC; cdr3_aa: CSARAPEGDEQFF
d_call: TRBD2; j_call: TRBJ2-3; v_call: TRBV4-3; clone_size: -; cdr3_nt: TGCGCCAGCAGTCCCGCGGGAGGCGGCCGAGCGGCAGATACGCAGTATTTT; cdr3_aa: CASSPAGGGRAADTQYF
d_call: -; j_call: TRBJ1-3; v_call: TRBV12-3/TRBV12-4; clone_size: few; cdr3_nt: TGTGCCAGCAGCCCCGTAATACCCTCTGGAAACACCATATATTTT; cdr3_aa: CASSPVIPSGNTIYF
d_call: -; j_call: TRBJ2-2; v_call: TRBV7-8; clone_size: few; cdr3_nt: TGTGCCAGCAGCCACAGGGTTGACACCGGGGAGCTGTTTTTT; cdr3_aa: CASSHRVDTGELFF